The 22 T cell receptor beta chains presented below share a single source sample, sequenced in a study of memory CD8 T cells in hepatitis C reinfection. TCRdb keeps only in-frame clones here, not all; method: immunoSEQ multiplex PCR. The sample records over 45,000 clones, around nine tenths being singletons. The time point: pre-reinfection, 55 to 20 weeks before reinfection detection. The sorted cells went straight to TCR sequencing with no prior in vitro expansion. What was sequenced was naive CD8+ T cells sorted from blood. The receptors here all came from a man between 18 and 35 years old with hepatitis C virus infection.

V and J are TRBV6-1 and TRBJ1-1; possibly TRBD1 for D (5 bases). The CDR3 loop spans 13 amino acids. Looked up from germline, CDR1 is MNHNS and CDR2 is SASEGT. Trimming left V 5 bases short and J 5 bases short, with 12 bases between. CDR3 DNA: TGTGCCAGCAGTTTGCAGGGCTGGACTGAAGCTTTCTTT. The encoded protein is CASSLQGWTEAFF.

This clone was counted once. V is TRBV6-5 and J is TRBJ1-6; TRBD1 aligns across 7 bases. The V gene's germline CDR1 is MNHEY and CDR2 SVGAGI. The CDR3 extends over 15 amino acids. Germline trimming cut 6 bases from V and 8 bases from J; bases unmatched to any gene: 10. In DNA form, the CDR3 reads TGTGCCAGCAGGCCGACAGGGAGAGGTTATTCACCCCTCCACTTT. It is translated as CASRPTGRGYSPLHF.

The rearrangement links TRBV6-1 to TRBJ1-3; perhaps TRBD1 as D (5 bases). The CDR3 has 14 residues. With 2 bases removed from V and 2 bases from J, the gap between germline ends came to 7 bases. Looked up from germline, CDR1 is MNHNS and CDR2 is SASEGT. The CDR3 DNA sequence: TGTGCCAGCAGTGAAAGGACACCTGGAAACACCATATATTTT. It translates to CASSERTPGNTIYF.

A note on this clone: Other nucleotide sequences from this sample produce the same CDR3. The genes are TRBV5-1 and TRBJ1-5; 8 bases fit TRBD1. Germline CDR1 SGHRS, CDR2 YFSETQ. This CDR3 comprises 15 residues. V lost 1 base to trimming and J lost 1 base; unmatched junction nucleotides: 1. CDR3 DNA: TGCGCCAGCAGCTTGCAGGGGGCCAGCAATCAGCCCCAGCATTTT. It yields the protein CASSLQGASNQPQHF.

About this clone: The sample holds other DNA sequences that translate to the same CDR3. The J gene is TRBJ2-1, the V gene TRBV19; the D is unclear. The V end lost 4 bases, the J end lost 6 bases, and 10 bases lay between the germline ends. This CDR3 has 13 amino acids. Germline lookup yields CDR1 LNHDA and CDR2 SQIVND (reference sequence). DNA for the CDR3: TGTGCCAGTAGTAATATCCCCCGCAATGAGCAGTTCTTC. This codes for CASSNIPRNEQFF.

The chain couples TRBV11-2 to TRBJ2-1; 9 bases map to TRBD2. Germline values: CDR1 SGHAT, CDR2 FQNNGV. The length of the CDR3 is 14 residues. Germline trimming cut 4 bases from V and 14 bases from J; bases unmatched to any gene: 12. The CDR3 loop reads CASSSIGAGGLEFF. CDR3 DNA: TGTGCCAGCAGCTCCATAGGGGCGGGGGGGCTCGAGTTCTTC. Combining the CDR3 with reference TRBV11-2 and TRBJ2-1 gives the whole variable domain EAGVAQSPRYKIIEKRQSVAFWCNPISGHATLYWYQQILGQGPKLLIQFQNNGVVDDSQLPKDRFSAERLKGVDSTLKIQPAKLEDSAVYLCASSSIGAGGLEFFGPGTRLTVL.

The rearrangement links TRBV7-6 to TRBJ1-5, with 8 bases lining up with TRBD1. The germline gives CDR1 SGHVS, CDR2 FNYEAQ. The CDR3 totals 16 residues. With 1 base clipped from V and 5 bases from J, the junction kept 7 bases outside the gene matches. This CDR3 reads CASSLEPGGGYQPQHF. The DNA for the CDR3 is TGTGCCAGCAGCTTAGAACCAGGGGGCGGCTATCAGCCCCAGCATTTT.

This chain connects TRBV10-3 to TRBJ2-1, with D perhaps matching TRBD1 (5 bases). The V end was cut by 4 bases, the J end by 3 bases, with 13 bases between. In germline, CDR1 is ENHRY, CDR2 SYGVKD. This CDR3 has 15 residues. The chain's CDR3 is CAISAGRVGYNEQFF. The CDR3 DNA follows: TGTGCCATCAGTGCCGGCAGGGTCGGCTACAATGAGCAGTTCTTC.

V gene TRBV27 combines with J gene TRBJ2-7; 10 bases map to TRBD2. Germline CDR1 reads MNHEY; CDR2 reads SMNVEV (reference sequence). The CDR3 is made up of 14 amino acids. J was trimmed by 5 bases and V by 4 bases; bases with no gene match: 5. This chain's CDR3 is CASSWASGSHEQYF. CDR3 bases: TGTGCCAGCAGTTGGGCTAGCGGGAGTCACGAGCAGTACTTC.

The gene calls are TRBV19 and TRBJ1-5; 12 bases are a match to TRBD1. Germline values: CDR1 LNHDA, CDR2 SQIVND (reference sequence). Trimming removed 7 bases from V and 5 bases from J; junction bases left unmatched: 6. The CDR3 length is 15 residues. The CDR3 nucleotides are TGTGCCAGTATGTGGGGGACAGGGGGCCATCAGCCCCAGCATTTT. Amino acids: CASMWGTGGHQPQHF.

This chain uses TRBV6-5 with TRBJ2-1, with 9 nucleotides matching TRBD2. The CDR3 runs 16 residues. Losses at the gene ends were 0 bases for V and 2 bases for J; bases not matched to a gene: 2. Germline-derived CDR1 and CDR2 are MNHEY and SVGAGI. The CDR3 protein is CASSYSLAGAYNEQFF. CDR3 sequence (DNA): TGTGCCAGCAGTTACTCGTTAGCGGGAGCCTACAATGAGCAGTTCTTC.

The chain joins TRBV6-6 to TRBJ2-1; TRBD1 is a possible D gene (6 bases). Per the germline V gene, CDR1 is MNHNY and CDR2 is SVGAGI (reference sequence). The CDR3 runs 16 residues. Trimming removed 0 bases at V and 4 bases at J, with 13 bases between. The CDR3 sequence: CASSYSSQGKYNEQFF. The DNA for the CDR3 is TGTGCCAGCAGTTACTCCTCGCAGGGGAAGTACAATGAGCAGTTCTTC.

CDR3 coding DNA: TGTGCCAGCAGTTTAACCGGGACTAGTTTTCCGTACGAGCAGTACTTC. Translated: CASSLTGTSFPYEQYF. The chain has TRBV27 and TRBJ2-5, with 8 bases fitting TRBD2. The J call may be faulty, since TRBJ2-7 better matches the DNA end. The germline CDR1 and CDR2 sequences are MNHEY and SMNVEV (reference sequence). CDR3 size: 16 residues.

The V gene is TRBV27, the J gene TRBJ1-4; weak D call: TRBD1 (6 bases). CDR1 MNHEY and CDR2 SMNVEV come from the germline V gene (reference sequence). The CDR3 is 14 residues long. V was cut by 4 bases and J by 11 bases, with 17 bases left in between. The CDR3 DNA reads TGTGCCAGCAGTTCGGGACAAGCGGTTTGGAAACTGTTTTTT. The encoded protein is CASSSGQAVWKLFF. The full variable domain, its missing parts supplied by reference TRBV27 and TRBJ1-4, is EAQVTQNPRYLITVTGKKLTVTCSQNMNHEYMSWYRQDPGLGLRQIYYSMNVEVTDKGDVPEGYKVSRKEKRNFPLILESPSPNQTSLYFCASSSGQAVWKLFFGSGTQLSVL.

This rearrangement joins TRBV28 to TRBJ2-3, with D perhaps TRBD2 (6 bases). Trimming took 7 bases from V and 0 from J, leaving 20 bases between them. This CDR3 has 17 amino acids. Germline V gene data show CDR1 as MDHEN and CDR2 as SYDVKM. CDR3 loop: CASTLIGSGGSTDTQYF. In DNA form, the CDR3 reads TGTGCCAGCACCCTCATCGGGAGCGGAGGGAGCACAGATACGCAGTATTTT.

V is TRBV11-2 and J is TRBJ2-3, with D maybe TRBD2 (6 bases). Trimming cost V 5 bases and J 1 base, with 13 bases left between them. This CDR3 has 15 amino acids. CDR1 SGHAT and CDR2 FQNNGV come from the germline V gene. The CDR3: CASSPLGGGTDTQYF. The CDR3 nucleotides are TGTGCCAGCAGCCCGCTCGGGGGAGGCACAGATACGCAGTATTTT.

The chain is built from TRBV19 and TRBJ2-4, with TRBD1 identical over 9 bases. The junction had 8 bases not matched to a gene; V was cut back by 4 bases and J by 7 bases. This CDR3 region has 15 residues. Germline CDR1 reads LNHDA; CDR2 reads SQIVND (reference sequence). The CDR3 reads CASSTRTGDGNIQYF. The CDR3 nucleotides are TGTGCCAGTAGTACCCGGACAGGGGACGGGAACATTCAGTACTTC.

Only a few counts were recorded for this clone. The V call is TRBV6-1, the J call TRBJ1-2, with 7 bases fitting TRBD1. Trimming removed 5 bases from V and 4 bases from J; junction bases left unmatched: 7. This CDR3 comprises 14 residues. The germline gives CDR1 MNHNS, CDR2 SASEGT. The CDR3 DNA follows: TGTGCCAGCAGTTTCCTCGAGGGGGCCTATGGCTACACCTTC. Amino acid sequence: CASSFLEGAYGYTF.

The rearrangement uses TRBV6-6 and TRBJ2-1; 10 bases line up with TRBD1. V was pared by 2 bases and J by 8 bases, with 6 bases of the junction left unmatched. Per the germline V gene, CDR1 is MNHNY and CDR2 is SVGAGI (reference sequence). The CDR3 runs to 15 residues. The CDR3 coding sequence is TGTGCCAGCAGTTACCCGGGACAGGGGTGGTATGAGCAGTTCTTC. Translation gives CASSYPGQGWYEQFF.

This CDR3 is CASSRQGPDTQYF. CDR3 nucleotide sequence: TGTGCCAGCAGCCGACAGGGGCCAGATACGCAGTATTTT. The chain carries TRBV5-5 and TRBJ2-3, with TRBD1 matching over 8 bases. J lost 4 bases, V lost 4 bases, and 2 bases had no gene match. CDR3 length equals 13 residues. CDR1 and CDR2 (germline): SGHKS, YYEKEE (reference sequence).

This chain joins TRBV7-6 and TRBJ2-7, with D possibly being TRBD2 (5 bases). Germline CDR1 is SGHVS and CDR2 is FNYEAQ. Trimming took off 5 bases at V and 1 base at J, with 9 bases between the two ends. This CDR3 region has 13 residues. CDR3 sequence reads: CASSREPSYEQYF. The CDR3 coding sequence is TGTGCCAGCAGCCGGGAACCATCCTACGAGCAGTACTTC.

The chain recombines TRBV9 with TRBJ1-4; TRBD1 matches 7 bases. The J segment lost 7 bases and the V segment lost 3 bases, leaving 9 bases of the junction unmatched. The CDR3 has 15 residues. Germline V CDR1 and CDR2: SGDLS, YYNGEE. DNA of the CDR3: TGTGCCAGCAGCGAGGGTGACAGGGTGGCTGAAAAACTGTTTTTT. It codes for CASSEGDRVAEKLFF.